This T cell receptor (beta chain) was retrieved from a study of cytomegalovirus exposure and HLA in healthy donors. Study findings and constraints: TCR beta chain V- and J-gene trimming was linked, in a later analysis, to a missense variant in DCLRE1C. Productive status was seen about 87% or about 30% of the time for most TCR beta V segments in an earlier analysis. In vitro assays verified that a few CMV-associated chains recognized CMV antigens specifically.

Regarding this clone: Its antigen is undetermined.

Donors sampled were nominally healthy, though unrecorded immune exposures were likely. PCR amplification relied on 60 Vbeta primers (plus 13 Jbeta primers). Method: immunoSEQ multiplex PCR; TCRdb's copy keeps in-frame clones and lacks some. Here the sample spans over 110,000 clones, about 80% being singletons. The V end lost 5 bases, the J end lost 7 bases, and 15 bases lay between the germline ends. CDR3 length: 14 residues. The V gene's germline CDR1 is LNHDA and CDR2 SQIVND (reference sequence). The V call is TRBV19, the J call TRBJ1-5; possibly TRBD1 for D (5 bases). The sequenced sample was PBMCs. The TCR comes from a female donor in good health and CMV-seronegative. The CDR3 coding sequence is TGTGCCAGTAGTCTCCTCGGGGGACGGCAGCCCCAGCATTTT. Residues: CASSLLGGRQPQHF. The full variable domain, its missing parts supplied by reference TRBV19 and TRBJ1-5, is DGGITQSPKYLFRKEGQNVTLSCEQNLNHDAMYWYRQDPGQGLRLIYYSQIVNDFQKGDIAEGYSVSREKKESFPLTVTSAQKNPTAFYLCASSLLGGRQPQHFGDGTRLSIL.